The clone carrying this TCR beta chain was found many times. The target antigen is unknown. V lost 0 bases and J lost 0, with 12 bases in between. The germline V gene has CDR1 SGHRS and CDR2 YFSETQ. The CDR3 consists of 16 residues. Each CDR3 protein gets one entry after TCRdb re-called the 5' RACE reads with MiXCR. This table holds 24,000 or so distinct CDR3 sequences, over 2% found once. This record belongs to a study of neurological immune-mediated disorders. Study observations and caveats: Sharing of CDR3 amino acid sequences among expanded clones across subjects was absent, suggesting private repertoires in all groups.

This chain connects TRBV5-1 to TRBJ1-1, with D tentatively TRBD1 (5 bases). Sequencing input: PBMCs. The clonotype originates from a woman in her 50s with multiple sclerosis. The CDR3 region has the DNA TGCGCCAGCAGCTTGGGTGGGCAGGGTTTGAACACTGAAGCTTTCTTT. This sequence encodes CASSLGGQGLNTEAFF.